Listed below are T cell receptor beta chains from one sample, sequenced in a study of blood T cell repertoires in COVID-19. Sequenced by immunoSEQ multiplex PCR; TCRdb stores in-frame clones only, minus some. The sample holds 140,000 to 150,000 clones; about 90% are singletons and the top ten take about 37%. Sequenced: peripheral blood. The source of these receptors is a man between 50 and 59 years old who had recovered from COVID-19. CDR3s include the opening cysteine and the closing phenylalanine or tryptophan. The order of the fields is V gene, J gene, clone size, D gene, CDR3 protein, CDR3 DNA. A D gene is named only where the DNA matches it firmly. Size is omitted from some rows. Given values are once, few, many or a class for expanded clones.

>TRBV7-2|TRBJ2-5|-|-
CASSELGVGDQETQYF
TGTGCCAGCAGCGAATTAGGGGTAGGGGACCAAGAGACCCAGTACTTC
>TRBV5-1|TRBJ1-1|-|-
CASSPGDGMNTEAFF
TGCGCCAGCAGCCCGGGGGACGGGATGAACACTGAAGCTTTCTTT
>TRBV2|TRBJ2-2|-|-
CASSGGVMNTGELFF
TGTGCCAGCTCTGGAGGGGTCATGAACACCGGGGAGCTGTTTTTT
>TRBV10-3|TRBJ2-2|-|TRBD1
CAIRPGQGAVGELFF
TGTGCCATCAGACCGGGACAGGGGGCGGTCGGGGAGCTGTTTTTT
>TRBV4-2|TRBJ2-6|once|-
CASSQLQGLAGANVLTF
TGTGCCAGCAGCCAGCTACAGGGTTTGGCTGGGGCCAACGTCCTGACTTTC
>TRBV27|TRBJ1-1|-|-
CASSPSAGLGNTEAFF
TGTGCCAGCAGTCCGTCCGCAGGGCTGGGGAACACTGAAGCTTTCTTT
>TRBV3-1/TRBV3-2|TRBJ1-4|-|-
CASSHLGRGGSEKLFF
TGTGCCAGCAGCCACCTTGGACGCGGAGGATCCGAAAAACTGTTTTTT
>TRBV24-1|TRBJ2-5|-|-
CATSDPGTGGGETQYF
TGTGCCACCAGTGACCCCGGCACAGGGGGGGGTGAGACCCAGTACTTC
>TRBV25-1|TRBJ2-7|-|TRBD2
CASSVGLAYEQYF
TGTGCCAGCAGTGTTGGACTAGCCTACGAGCAGTACTTC
>TRBV2|TRBJ1-1|-|-
CASSEAGVTEAFF
TGTGCCAGCAGTGAAGCGGGCGTCACTGAAGCTTTCTTT
>TRBV5-4|TRBJ2-3|-|TRBD2
CASSSTSGVTDTQYF
TGTGCCAGCAGCTCGACTAGCGGAGTTACAGATACGCAGTATTTT
>TRBV19|TRBJ1-3|-|TRBD1
CASGTGSSGNTIYF
TGTGCCAGCGGGACAGGGAGCTCTGGAAACACCATATATTTT
>TRBV29-1|TRBJ2-7|-|TRBD2
CSATSGGPYEQYF
TGCAGCGCTACTAGCGGGGGACCCTACGAGCAGTACTTC
>TRBV10-1|TRBJ2-2|-|TRBD2
CASSDPGRGFANTGELFF
TGCGCCAGCAGTGACCCAGGGCGGGGGTTCGCGAACACCGGGGAGCTGTTTTTT
>TRBV15|TRBJ1-1|-|TRBD1
CATSRDWTGRNTEAFF
TGTGCCACCAGCAGAGATTGGACAGGGCGGAACACTGAAGCTTTCTTT
>TRBV19|TRBJ1-4|-|-
CASSSGVGEKLFF
TGTGCCAGTAGTTCGGGGGTTGGTGAAAAACTGTTTTTT
>TRBV7-2|TRBJ1-1|-|-
CASSTRLGGNTEAFF
TGTGCCAGCAGCACCCGCCTAGGGGGGAACACTGAAGCTTTCTTT
>TRBV18|TRBJ1-3|-|TRBD1
CASSPRTGRLGNTIYF
TGTGCCAGCTCACCTCGGACAGGGCGGCTTGGAAACACCATATATTTT
>TRBV30|TRBJ1-6|-|TRBD1
CAWILRGSYNSPLHF
TGTGCCTGGATCCTCAGGGGGTCCTATAATTCACCCCTCCACTTT
>TRBV5-1|TRBJ2-7|few|TRBD1
CASSLTGGTYEQYF
TGCGCCAGCAGCTTGACAGGGGGTACCTACGAGCAGTACTTC